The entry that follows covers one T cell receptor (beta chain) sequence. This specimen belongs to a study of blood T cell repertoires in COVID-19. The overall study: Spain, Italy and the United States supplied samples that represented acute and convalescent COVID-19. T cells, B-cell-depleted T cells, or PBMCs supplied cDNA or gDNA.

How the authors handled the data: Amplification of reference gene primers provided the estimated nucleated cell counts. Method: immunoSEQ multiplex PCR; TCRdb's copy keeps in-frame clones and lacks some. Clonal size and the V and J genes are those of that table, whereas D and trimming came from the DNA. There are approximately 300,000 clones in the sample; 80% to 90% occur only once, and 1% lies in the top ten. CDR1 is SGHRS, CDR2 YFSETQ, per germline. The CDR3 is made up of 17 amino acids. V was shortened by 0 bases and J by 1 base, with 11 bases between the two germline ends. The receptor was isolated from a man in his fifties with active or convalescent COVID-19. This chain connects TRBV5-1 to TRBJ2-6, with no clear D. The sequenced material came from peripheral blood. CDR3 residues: CASSLVYLKSGANVLTF. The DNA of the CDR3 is TGCGCCAGCAGCTTGGTGTACCTAAAGTCTGGGGCCAACGTCCTGACTTTC.